This TCR beta chain was found in a study of neurological immune-mediated disorders. The sample holds a few counts of this clonotype. 5'RACE with 10-nucleotide random UMIs produced the cDNA. A single run covered 15-18 subjects with over 190 million TCR-beta sequences. TCRdb fed the 5' RACE reads into MiXCR, producing one record per CDR3 protein. The sample yields around 78,000 distinct CDR3 sequences, 17% seen once. Germline-derived CDR1 and CDR2 are MNHEY and SVGAGI. There are 18 residues in the CDR3. The V and J ends lost 5 bases and 4 bases, in that order; junction bases with no gene match: 19. Sample: PBMCs. The chain is built from TRBV6-5 and TRBJ1-2; TRBD1 agrees at 7 bases. This clonotype was sampled from a woman aged 35 to 49 in good health. For the CDR3, the DNA is TGTGCCAGCAGTCCCCTGCTTGGCGTGACAGGGCTTGGCTATGGCTACACCTTC. This encodes CASSPLLGVTGLGYGYTF.